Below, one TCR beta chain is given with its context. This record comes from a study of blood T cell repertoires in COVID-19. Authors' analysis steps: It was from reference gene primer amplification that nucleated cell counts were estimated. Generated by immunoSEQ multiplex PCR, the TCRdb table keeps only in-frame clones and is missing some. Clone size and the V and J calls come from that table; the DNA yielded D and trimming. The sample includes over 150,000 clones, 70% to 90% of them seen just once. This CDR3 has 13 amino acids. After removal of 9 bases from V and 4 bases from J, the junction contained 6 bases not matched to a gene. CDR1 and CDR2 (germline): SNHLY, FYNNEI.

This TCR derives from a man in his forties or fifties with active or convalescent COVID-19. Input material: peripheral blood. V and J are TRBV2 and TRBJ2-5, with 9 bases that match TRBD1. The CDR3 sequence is CASETGGGETQYF. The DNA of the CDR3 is TGTGCCAGTGAGACAGGGGGAGGAGAGACCCAGTACTTC.